Listed below are T cell receptor beta chains from one sample, sequenced in a study of shared clonotypes between healthy human individuals. TCRdb keeps only in-frame clones here, not all; method: immunoSEQ multiplex PCR. The profile shows fewer than 600,000 clones, around three quarters of them singletons. Material: PBMCs. Source of these receptors: a woman in her 40s in good health. Some clones in this sample may be carry-over from other donors' samples. Both conserved end residues are part of each CDR3. The D gene is left open where the match is weak. Not all rows give a size; the values are once, few, many and, for expanded clones, a class.

NA	NA	TRBV14	TRBJ2-3	TGTGCCAGCAGCCAAGATCTAGCGCTAGATACGCAGTATTTT	CASSQDLALDTQYF
NA	NA	TRBV2	TRBJ2-1	TGTGCCAGCAGTGAAGGAAACGGGCTTGAGCAGTTCTTC	CASSEGNGLEQFF
NA	NA	TRBV6-5	TRBJ2-1	TGTGCCAGCAGTTACGGAGGATACAATGAGCAGTTCTTC	CASSYGGYNEQFF
NA	NA	TRBV30	TRBJ1-2	TGTGCCTGGAGTGTACAACCGGATGGCTACACCTTC	CAWSVQPDGYTF
TRBD1	NA	TRBV30	TRBJ2-7	TGTGCCTGGAGTGCCGACAGGGGCCGTCTGGAGCAGTACTTC	CAWSADRGRLEQYF
NA	NA	TRBV7-2	TRBJ1-1	TGTGCCAGCAGCTTAGGTCGCGGTGTTGTGTCTTTCTTT	CASSLGRGVVSFF
TRBD2	NA	TRBV9	TRBJ2-7	TGTGCCAGCAGCGTATCTAGCGGGACGTCCTACGAGCAGTACTTC	CASSVSSGTSYEQYF
NA	many	TRBV5-5	TRBJ2-7	TGTGCCAGCAGGGGGGCCTCGACCTACGAGCAGTACTTC	CASRGASTYEQYF
NA	NA	TRBV20-1	TRBJ2-1	TGCAGGCTTACAAGTTACAATGAGCAGTTCTTC	CRLTSYNEQFF
TRBD2	NA	TRBV2	TRBJ2-1	TGTGCCAGCAGACACGGGACTAGCGGGAGTAATGAGCAGTTCTTC	CASRHGTSGSNEQFF
NA	NA	TRBV2	TRBJ2-3	TGTGCCAGCAGTGGTTTGAGAAGCACAGATACGCAGTATTTT	CASSGLRSTDTQYF
TRBD1	NA	TRBV18	TRBJ2-5	TGTGCCAGCTCTCCAGGGGGCAGTGAGACCCAGTACTTC	CASSPGGSETQYF
TRBD1	NA	TRBV6-5	TRBJ2-7	TGTGCCAGCAGTTACTCGTTTGACAGGGGTTCTCACGAGCAGTACTTC	CASSYSFDRGSHEQYF
NA	NA	TRBV15	TRBJ1-3	TGTGCCACCAGCAGAGATCCGTCAGGGGCAACTGTTGACACCATATATTTT	CATSRDPSGATVDTIYF
NA	NA	TRBV5-1	TRBJ2-5	TGCGCCAGCAGCTTGTCGCAAGAGACCCAGTACTTC	CASSLSQETQYF
NA	NA	TRBV7-9	TRBJ1-2	TGTGCCAGCAGCTTAGTACAGGGCAGCGGCTACACCTTC	CASSLVQGSGYTF
NA	NA	TRBV5-1	TRBJ1-1	TGCGCCAGCAAGGTTGCGGGTGACACTGAAGCTTTCTTT	CASKVAGDTEAFF
TRBD1	once	TRBV19	TRBJ2-7	TGTGCCAACTACGGGACAGGGAACTACGAGCAGTACTTC	CANYGTGNYEQYF
NA	once	TRBV9	TRBJ2-1	TGTGCCAGCAGCACAATTGGGGGGCAGAGGGAGCAGTTCTTC	CASSTIGGQREQFF
NA	NA	TRBV4-2	TRBJ2-5	TGTGCCAGCAGCCAAGATCGGACGGGGGAGACCCAGTACTTC	CASSQDRTGETQYF
NA	NA	TRBV9	TRBJ2-2	TGTGCCAGCAGCCCTCGTAGAGGGGGGTCTTACACCGGGGAGCTGTTTTTT	CASSPRRGGSYTGELFF
TRBD2	once	TRBV7-2	TRBJ2-5	TGTGCCAGCAGCTCATCGGGACTAGTTGGGACCCAGTACTTC	CASSSSGLVGTQYF
NA	NA	TRBV28	TRBJ2-7	TGTGCCAGCAGCCCCCCCGGGGGCAGCTACGAGCAGTACTTC	CASSPPGGSYEQYF
TRBD2	NA	TRBV7-3	TRBJ2-3	TGTGCCAGCAGCTTAGTGGCGGGAGGGAGCACAGATACGCAGTATTTT	CASSLVAGGSTDTQYF
NA	NA	TRBV18	TRBJ1-1	TGTGCCAGCTCACCAGGGGAACAGCGAGGCGCTGAAGCTTTCTTT	CASSPGEQRGAEAFF
NA	many	TRBV18	TRBJ1-2	TGTGCCAGCTCACCCGAGGGAGGGGATTCTGGCTACACCTTC	CASSPEGGDSGYTF
TRBD1	NA	TRBV5-5	TRBJ2-7	TGTGCCAGCAGCTTGGCGCTTACACAGGGGTGGTACGAGCAGTACTTC	CASSLALTQGWYEQYF
TRBD1	NA	TRBV4-2	TRBJ2-5	TGTGCCAGCAGCCAGGAGACCGACAGGGTGTATGGGTATCGGGAGACCCAGTACTTC	CASSQETDRVYGYRETQYF
TRBD2	NA	TRBV28	TRBJ2-1	TGTGCCAGCAGTCTGGGACTAGCGGGAGGGTACAATGAGCAGTTCTTC	CASSLGLAGGYNEQFF
NA	NA	TRBV28	TRBJ1-1	TGTGCCAGCAGTTTACTCGCGGGGAACACTGAAGCTTTCTTT	CASSLLAGNTEAFF
NA	many	TRBV30	TRBJ1-2	TGTGCCTGGAGTACCGGGACGGGCTATGGCTACACCTTC	CAWSTGTGYGYTF
TRBD1	NA	TRBV28	TRBJ2-7	TGTGCCAGCAGACAGCCGGGACAGGGTACCCACGAGCAGTACTTC	CASRQPGQGTHEQYF
NA	NA	TRBV19	TRBJ1-4	TGTGCCAGTAGTATTTCAGTACGGAACGAAAAACTGTTTTTT	CASSISVRNEKLFF
NA	NA	TRBV2	TRBJ2-7	TGTGCCAGCAGCGCAGGGGGGAGTCGCGAGCAGTACTTC	CASSAGGSREQYF
NA	NA	TRBV28	TRBJ1-1	TGTGCCAGCAGCCCCGGGACCATAGCTGAAGCTTTCTTT	CASSPGTIAEAFF
TRBD2	once	TRBV25-1	TRBJ2-7	TGTGCCAGCAAGGGTCTATCGGGCGGGAGCTCCTACGAGCAGTACTTC	CASKGLSGGSSYEQYF
TRBD1	few	TRBV4-2	TRBJ2-1	TGTGCCAGCAGCCAGGACCCTACAGGGGGCGCATCCTACAATGAGCAGTTCTTC	CASSQDPTGGASYNEQFF
NA	NA	TRBV14	TRBJ2-1	TGTGCCAGCAGCCAACGAAGGAGTAGCGGCCCTACGAATGAGCAGTTCTTC	CASSQRRSSGPTNEQFF
NA	NA	TRBV7-6	TRBJ2-1	TGTGCCAGCAGCTTAGCTACCTACAATGAGCAGTTCTTC	CASSLATYNEQFF
NA	NA	TRBV19	TRBJ1-4	TGTGCCAGTAGTATCGCTCCAGGGAGTGAAAAACTGTTTTTT	CASSIAPGSEKLFF
NA	NA	TRBV4-1	TRBJ1-4	TGCGCCAGCAGCCTACCGGGGGGAACGAGGGAAAAACTGTTTTTT	CASSLPGGTREKLFF
NA	NA	TRBV5-1	TRBJ1-1	TGCGCCAGCAGCTTGGGGGTTGCAGAGATGAACACTGAAGCTTTCTTT	CASSLGVAEMNTEAFF
NA	once	TRBV4-1	TRBJ2-2	TGCGCCAGCAGCCAAGATCTTCCCGGGGAGCTGTTTTTT	CASSQDLPGELFF